This T cell receptor (beta chain) was sequenced in a study of cytomegalovirus exposure and HLA in healthy donors. Broader study findings: In a later analysis, parvovirus B19, influenza, CMV and Epstein-Barr virus appeared linked to several top co-occurrence clusters. Presence/absence analyses assumed roughly uniform sequencing depth across donors. Rare TCR sequences dominated, though some public TCRs recurred in many donors.

This clone was counted only a few times. What it recognizes is unknown. This CDR3 region has 14 residues. V lost 3 bases to trimming and J lost 0 bases, with 9 bases between them. Germline lookup yields CDR1 SGHDT and CDR2 YYEEEE. 13 Jbeta primers and 60 Vbeta primers were used for the PCR. Produced via immunoSEQ multiplex PCR; TCRdb's table is partial and in-frame only. The sample shows about 190,000 clones, approximately 84% of them seen only once. This chain links TRBV5-6 with TRBJ1-2; D uncertain. This TCR was recovered from a woman in her 30s in good health and CMV-seropositive. Sequenced input: PBMCs. CDR3 residues: CASSYRPTNYGYTF. The CDR3, as DNA: TGTGCCAGCAGCTACAGACCAACTAACTATGGCTACACCTTC.